The rows below give T cell receptor beta chains drawn from one sample of a study of early stage breast cancer tumors. Repertoires were generated with immunoSEQ multiplex PCR, while TCRdb's copy carries only in-frame clones and drops some. The table lists fewer than 30,000 clones, less than 75% of them singletons. The sample taken for sequencing was breast tumor tissue. The receptors derive from a person aged 45-60 years with breast cancer. Each CDR3 is given with its conserved first and last residue. Fields, in order: J gene, clone size, D gene, V gene, CDR3 DNA, CDR3 protein. D genes are given only for firm matches. Only part of the rows carry a size: once, few, many, or a class if the clone is expanded.

>TRBJ1-2|NA|NA|TRBV25-1
TGTGCCAGCAGTGAATATAGTCCGGGCTATGGCTACACCTTC
CASSEYSPGYGYTF
>TRBJ2-1|NA|NA|TRBV9
TGTGCCAGCAGCGTAGAGAGGGTGGGGAATGAGCAGTTCTTC
CASSVERVGNEQFF
>TRBJ2-5|NA|NA|TRBV7-2
TGTGCCAGCAGCTTAGGGGGAGAAGAGACCCAGTACTTC
CASSLGGEETQYF
>TRBJ2-7|NA|NA|TRBV19
TGTGCCAGTAGCCCCGGACAGCCCTCCTACGAGCAGTACTTC
CASSPGQPSYEQYF
>TRBJ1-6|NA|NA|TRBV10-3
TGTGCCACCTCCGGGCTAAATAATTCACCCCTCCACTTT
CATSGLNNSPLHF
>TRBJ2-1|NA|NA|TRBV18
TGTGCCAGCTCACCACCTAACAATGAGCAGTTCTTC
CASSPPNNEQFF
>TRBJ2-5|NA|NA|TRBV19
TGTGCCAGTAAAGAGGTACTACAAGAGACCCAGTACTTC
CASKEVLQETQYF
>TRBJ2-7|few|NA|TRBV5-4
TGTGCCAGCAGCCAGGACGGCTTGAGTAAGTACTTC
CASSQDGLSKYF
>TRBJ2-3|NA|TRBD2|TRBV5-6
TGTGCCAGCAGCTTGGCGACTAGCGGGCCGAAAGATACGCAGTATTTT
CASSLATSGPKDTQYF
>TRBJ2-4|once|TRBD2|TRBV5-6
TGTGCCAGCAGCTTGCCGGGGGGGACCAAAAACATTCAGTACTTC
CASSLPGGTKNIQYF
>TRBJ2-3|NA|NA|TRBV1
TGCACCAGCAGCCAAGAAACGGGGGCAAAGGTTGATACAGATACGCAGTATTTT
CTSSQETGAKVDTDTQYF
>TRBJ2-7|medium-sized|TRBD1|TRBV2
TGTGCCAGCAGTTATGACAGGGGGCCAAACGAGCAGTACTTC
CASSYDRGPNEQYF
>TRBJ2-4|NA|NA|TRBV5-6
TGTGCCAGCAGCTTGGTAGTAGGGAGAGCCAAAAACATTCAGTACTTC
CASSLVVGRAKNIQYF
>TRBJ2-1|NA|TRBD2|TRBV7-3
TGTGCCAGCAGCTTAGATAGCGGGGGTGGGTACAATGAGCAGTTCTTC
CASSLDSGGGYNEQFF